These T cell receptor beta chains were read from a single sample in a study of blood T cell repertoires in COVID-19. The assay was immunoSEQ multiplex PCR, and TCRdb's table has in-frame clones only and misses some. Here the sample spans approximately 220,000 clones, 80% to 90% being singletons. The sequencing input was PBMCs or T cells enriched from blood (not recorded which). The receptors shown here come from a woman aged 40 to 50 with acute COVID-19. CDR3s include the opening cysteine and the closing phenylalanine or tryptophan. D genes are given only for firm matches. Clone size is shown for a subset of rows, as once, few, many or a class of expanded clone.

J gene | clone size | V gene | D gene | CDR3 DNA | CDR3 protein
TRBJ2-2 | - | TRBV25-1 | - | TGTGCCAGCAGTGAATTAGGGACACCCGGGGAGCTGTTTTTT | CASSELGTPGELFF
TRBJ2-1 | - | TRBV9 | - | TGTGCCAGCAGCGTAGCGCGGAACTCCTACAATGAGCAGTTCTTC | CASSVARNSYNEQFF
TRBJ2-7 | - | TRBV3-1/TRBV3-2 | TRBD2 | TGTGCCAGCAGCCAAGAAGTCCGTAACGGGAGGGCTCTGAGGCACGAGCAGTACTTC | CASSQEVRNGRALRHEQYF
TRBJ1-5 | - | TRBV18 | TRBD1 | TGTGCCAGCTCCCCCGGACAGGGAGAGCCCCAGCATTTT | CASSPGQGEPQHF
TRBJ1-5 | - | TRBV7-8 | - | TGTGCCAGCAGCGGGGGGACGTTCGGCGACTATAGCAATCAGCCCCAGCATTTT | CASSGGTFGDYSNQPQHF
TRBJ1-2 | once | TRBV6-5 | - | TGTGCCAGCAGTTACGGCAGGGGAAACGGCTACACCTTC | CASSYGRGNGYTF
TRBJ1-4 | - | TRBV12-3/TRBV12-4 | - | TGTGCCAGCAGGACCAGACAGAATGAAAAACTGTTTTTT | CASRTRQNEKLFF
TRBJ1-6 | - | TRBV28 | TRBD1 | TGTGCCAGCAGTTTAAACGGACAGGGGAGAGCACCCCTCCACTTT | CASSLNGQGRAPLHF
TRBJ2-7 | once | TRBV2 | - | TGTGCCAGCAGTGATGGGCCACCGAGCTCCTACGAGCAGTACTTC | CASSDGPPSSYEQYF
TRBJ2-3 | - | TRBV27 | - | TGTGCCAGCACCACATCTAGCACAGATACGCAGTATTTT | CASTTSSTDTQYF
TRBJ1-1 | - | TRBV5-6 | TRBD1 | TGTGCCAGCAGCGATATACAGGGGGGGAACACTGAAGCTTTCTTT | CASSDIQGGNTEAFF
TRBJ2-5 | few | TRBV7-6 | TRBD1 | TGTGCCAGCAGCTTGAACAGGGGCCAAGAGACCCAGTACTTC | CASSLNRGQETQYF
TRBJ2-3 | - | TRBV14 | - | TGTGCCAGCAGCCAAGAGGCCCTCGGGGGATACACAGATACGCAGTATTTT | CASSQEALGGYTDTQYF
TRBJ2-4 | - | TRBV5-1 | - | TGCGCCAGCAGCTCCGCCGAGCTAAACATTCAGTACTTC | CASSSAELNIQYF
TRBJ2-7 | - | TRBV10-3 | TRBD2 | TGTGCCATCAGGATGACTAGCGGGAGTGACGAGCAGTACTTC | CAIRMTSGSDEQYF
TRBJ2-3 | - | TRBV5-1 | TRBD1 | TGCGCCAGCAGCAACGGGACAGGGCGGGGAGATACGCAGTATTTT | CASSNGTGRGDTQYF
TRBJ1-1 | once | TRBV2 | TRBD1 | TGTGCCAGCAGTGAAGCGCTTGTCGACAGGGGAGCTTTCTTT | CASSEALVDRGAFF
TRBJ2-1 | - | TRBV3-1/TRBV3-2 | - | TGTGCCAGCAGCCAAGGGCTGAACTACAATGAGCAGTTCTTC | CASSQGLNYNEQFF
TRBJ2-1 | - | TRBV25-1 | TRBD1 | TGTGCCAGCAGTAATCTCGGGACAGGCCCTCACAATGAGCAGTTCTTC | CASSNLGTGPHNEQFF
TRBJ2-5 | - | TRBV28 | - | TGTGCCAGCAGCAGTCAGGGCGGGATATGGACCCAGTACTTC | CASSSQGGIWTQYF
TRBJ2-2 | - | TRBV5-6 | - | TGTGCCAGCAGCTCGTCGGGTTACACCGGGGAGCTGTTTTTT | CASSSSGYTGELFF
TRBJ2-7 | - | TRBV3-1/TRBV3-2 | TRBD2 | TGTGCCAGCAGCGCTGCGCGGGTAGCGGGAGGATCCGAGCAGTACTTC | CASSAARVAGGSEQYF
TRBJ2-7 | - | TRBV5-1 | - | TGCGCCAGCAGCTTGCCTGACACCTCCTACGAGCAGTACTTC | CASSLPDTSYEQYF
TRBJ2-1 | - | TRBV29-1 | TRBD2 | TGCAGCGTTCGGACTAGCTTAGGGAATGAGCAGTTCTTC | CSVRTSLGNEQFF
TRBJ2-2 | few | TRBV11-2 | TRBD1 | TGTGCCAGCATCACCGGGACAGGGGGCCTGAACACCGGGGAGCTGTTTTTT | CASITGTGGLNTGELFF
TRBJ1-4 | - | TRBV29-1 | - | TGCAGCGTTGAGAACGGTGAAAAACTGTTTTTT | CSVENGEKLFF
TRBJ1-2 | - | TRBV5-5 | - | TGTGCCAGCAGCGGGGTGGCAGGGGAGCCCCTAGGCTATGGCTACACCTTC | CASSGVAGEPLGYGYTF
TRBJ1-1 | - | TRBV27 | - | TGTGCCAGCAGTTTAGGCTCAGGGAACACTGAAGCTTTCTTT | CASSLGSGNTEAFF
TRBJ1-1 | - | TRBV29-1 | - | TGCAGCGTTAACAGGGACACTGAAGCTTTCTTT | CSVNRDTEAFF
TRBJ2-3 | - | TRBV28 | TRBD1 | TGTGCCAGCAGTACCCCGTCCGGGACAGGGGCAGGCGAGGGGCAGTATTTT | CASSTPSGTGAGEGQYF
TRBJ1-1 | once | TRBV4-3 | - | TGCGCCAGCAGCCAAGATTTCGGGGGGGCTCAAGCTTTCTTT | CASSQDFGGAQAFF
TRBJ1-3 | - | TRBV9 | - | TGTGCCAGCAGCGTAGACGGAGTCCTCTCTGGAAACACCATATATTTT | CASSVDGVLSGNTIYF
TRBJ2-7 | - | TRBV28 | TRBD1 | TGTGCCAGCAGACCCACGGGACAGGGGGCCAACGAGCAGTACTTC | CASRPTGQGANEQYF
TRBJ2-1 | - | TRBV9 | TRBD2 | TGTGCCAGCAGCCCTAGCGGGAGGAGGAATGAGCAGTTCTTC | CASSPSGRRNEQFF
TRBJ1-1 | - | TRBV18 | - | TGTGCCAGCTCACGGGCGGGTACTGACACTGAAGCTTTCTTT | CASSRAGTDTEAFF
TRBJ2-7 | - | TRBV28 | - | TGTGCCAGCAGACCGGGGAGCTCCTACGAGCAGTACTTC | CASRPGSSYEQYF
TRBJ2-2 | - | TRBV18 | - | TGTGCCAGCTCACCTGTAAACAGGGTTTCTTACACCGGGGAGCTGTTTTTT | CASSPVNRVSYTGELFF
TRBJ2-5 | - | TRBV4-2 | - | TGTGCCAGCAGCCCCGACAGGAACCAAGAGACCCAGTACTTC | CASSPDRNQETQYF
TRBJ2-3 | - | TRBV18 | - | TGTGCCAGCTCAGCAGGGGCGACTACGCAGTATTTT | CASSAGATTQYF
TRBJ2-2 | - | TRBV2 | TRBD1 | TGTGCCAGCAGTGCGACAGGGGCCGGGGAGCTGTTTTTT | CASSATGAGELFF
TRBJ2-7 | - | TRBV5-4 | TRBD1 | TGTGCCAGCAGCTTGGGGACAGGGTCTCTCAGGGAGCAGTACTTC | CASSLGTGSLREQYF
TRBJ2-2 | - | TRBV12-3/TRBV12-4 | - | TGTGCCAGCAATCCGAGGGTGTTCGGGGAGCTGTTTTTT | CASNPRVFGELFF
TRBJ2-7 | - | TRBV5-6 | TRBD2 | TGTGCCAGCAGCTCCCCGGGACTAGCGGTCTACGAGCAGTACTTC | CASSSPGLAVYEQYF
TRBJ1-5 | once | TRBV30 | - | TGTGCCTGGAGTGAGTGGAGAGGCAATCAGCCCCAGCATTTT | CAWSEWRGNQPQHF
TRBJ2-3 | - | TRBV29-1 | TRBD2 | TGCAGCGTCCTAGCGGGAGATACGCAGTATTTT | CSVLAGDTQYF
TRBJ2-1 | - | TRBV15 | - | TGTGCCACCAGCAGAGATGAACTAGCAGATTTGGTAAATGAGCAGTTCTTC | CATSRDELADLVNEQFF
TRBJ1-5 | once | TRBV6-5 | - | TGTGCCAGCAGCCCCTGGGCAGGGGGCAATCAGCCCCAGCATTTT | CASSPWAGGNQPQHF
TRBJ2-2 | - | TRBV3-1/TRBV3-2 | TRBD2 | TGTGCCAGCAGCCAACACCGGGGGGGACTAGCGGGAAGAGGGGAGCTGTTTTTT | CASSQHRGGLAGRGELFF
TRBJ2-2 | few | TRBV7-2 | - | TGTGCCAGCAGTTTTAGAGGAGTCACCGGGGAGCTGTTTTTT | CASSFRGVTGELFF
TRBJ1-4 | - | TRBV28 | TRBD1 | TGTGCCAGTCTTACAGGGGGGGATGAAAAACTGTTTTTT | CASLTGGDEKLFF
TRBJ2-1 | - | TRBV9 | - | TGTGCCAGCAGCGTAGGCGTAGGCGGGCTAAGCTCCTACAATGAGCAGTTCTTC | CASSVGVGGLSSYNEQFF
TRBJ1-6 | - | TRBV3-1/TRBV3-2 | - | TGTGCCAGCAGCCAAGTGGGGGGGCAGTCTAATTCACCCCTCCACTTT | CASSQVGGQSNSPLHF
TRBJ1-2 | - | TRBV18 | TRBD1 | TGTGCCAGCTCACGTACAGGACAGGCGGACGGCTACACCTTC | CASSRTGQADGYTF
TRBJ2-1 | - | TRBV9 | TRBD2 | TGTGCCAGCAGCTCCTGGACTAGCGGGAACTCCCTCTACAATGAGCAGTTCTTC | CASSSWTSGNSLYNEQFF
TRBJ1-2 | - | TRBV19 | - | TGTGCCAGTAGACCAGGGCACTATGGCTACACCTTC | CASRPGHYGYTF